This TCR beta chain was documented in a study of shared clonotypes between healthy human individuals. Background on the study: Each donor contributed plates that comprised three CD4 naive, three CD4 memory, two CD8 naive and one CD8 memory.

Germline V gene data show CDR1 as GTSNPN and CDR2 as SVGIG (reference sequence). The CDR3 extends over 14 amino acids. The V end lost 0 bases, the J end lost 4 bases, and 9 bases lay between the germline ends. Here immunoSEQ multiplex PCR was the method, and the copy in TCRdb shows in-frame clones only, minus some. The sample consists of about a million clones, around 74% of them appearing once. A remark on this clone: As yet, its antigen is unknown.

General study points: Compared with memory subsets, naive subsets generally had larger estimated richness. Sharing across four donors was highest in naive CD4 (around 5%) and lowest in memory CD8 (approximately 0.4%). The generation probabilities recorded for non-shared clonotypes fell below those of clonotypes shared by all four donors.

The sequencing sample was made of memory CD4+ T cells sorted from blood. As to subset: CD45RA-negative fraction. The V call is TRBV30, the J call TRBJ2-2, with unresolved D. The sequence came from a man younger than 35 in good health. The CDR3 region has the DNA TGTGCCTGGAGTGTAGTAGGGTTCACCGGGGAGCTGTTTTTT. Translated, it gives CAWSVVGFTGELFF.